These 5 T cell receptor beta chains share one sample of origin, sequenced in a study of blood T cell repertoires in COVID-19. The data were produced by immunoSEQ multiplex PCR, yet TCRdb's version contains in-frame clones alone and is incomplete. The table has around 64,000 clones, about nine tenths seen once. The sample taken for sequencing was peripheral blood. The receptors were sampled from a man aged 25 to 45 with acute or convalescent COVID-19.

This chain uses TRBV28 with TRBJ1-3; TRBD1 matches at 7 bases. The CDR3 spans 16 residues. Germline CDR1 and CDR2: MDHEN and SYDVKM. J lost 0 bases, V lost 4 bases, and 6 bases had no gene match. The CDR3 coding sequence is TGTGCCAGCAGTTCCGGGACAGCTCGCTCTGGAAACACCATATATTTT. Protein sequence: CASSSGTARSGNTIYF.

This rearrangement joins TRBV13 to TRBJ2-1; D is ambiguous. Trimming took 5 bases from V and 0 from J, leaving 11 bases between them. CDR1 PRHDT and CDR2 FYEKMQ come from the germline V gene (reference sequence). This CDR3 region has 15 residues. For the CDR3, the DNA is TGTGCCAGCAGCGCAGCGAAGAGCTCCTACAATGAGCAGTTCTTC. Protein: CASSAAKSSYNEQFF.

The chain carries TRBV4-3 and TRBJ2-1, with TRBD1 matching over 9 bases. The CDR3 loop spans 15 amino acids. The V and J ends lost 4 bases and 7 bases, in that order; junction bases with no gene match: 8. The V gene's germline CDR1 is LGHNA and CDR2 YSLEER. The CDR3 reads CASSLGTGNGNEQFF. In DNA, the CDR3 is TGCGCCAGCAGCCTCGGGACAGGGAATGGAAATGAGCAGTTCTTC.

The chain joins TRBV18 to TRBJ1-5; the D gene is possibly TRBD1 (6 bases). The CDR3 length is 13 residues. Germline V lookup: CDR1 KGHSH, CDR2 LQKENI. With 7 bases removed from V and 6 bases from J, the gap between germline ends came to 13 bases. The DNA of the CDR3 is TGTGCCAGCTGCACCAAACAGGGTCAGCCCCAGCATTTT. Its translation: CASCTKQGQPQHF.

A few counts support this clone. V usage is TRBV2 and J usage is TRBJ2-3; 8 bases align to TRBD1. Germline assignment: CDR1 SNHLY and CDR2 FYNNEI. The CDR3 has 13 amino acids. V dropped 7 bases and J dropped 4; count of bases not matched to a gene: 4. The CDR3 sequence: CASKGQGSDTQYF. DNA of the CDR3: TGTGCCAGCAAAGGACAGGGATCAGATACGCAGTATTTT.